This T cell receptor (beta chain) was recorded in a study of blood T cells in healthy people across ages. The trim removed 6 bases at V and 3 bases at J, leaving 10 bases unmatched. The CDR3 has 15 residues. In germline, CDR1 is MNHNY, CDR2 SVGAGI (reference sequence). Primed by a sample-barcoded 5' primer and a J-beta primer mix, a second PCR proceeded for about 7 to 12 cycles. TCRdb ran MiXCR on the 5' RACE reads and lists one entry per CDR3 protein. The sample has some 890,000 distinct CDR3 sequences; roughly 29% are singletons. These records were also assigned to another study, of T cells of mothers and their children. That work adds: Material was donated by three healthy Caucasian mothers and their six children. Random nucleotides (2-4) and sample barcodes were added by the M1S primer used in the second PCR.

The source material was blood. V and J are TRBV6-6 and TRBJ1-1; 7 bases align to TRBD1. The receptor was isolated from a woman aged 40-49 years in good health. The CDR3 sequence is CASSPNRGEDTEAFF. CDR3 in DNA: TGTGCCAGCAGCCCCAACAGGGGAGAGGACACTGAAGCTTTCTTT.